Sequencing of this T cell receptor beta chain was carried out in a study of identical twins (dated by TCRdb to the mid-2010s). For the study in its entirety: To test whether fetal clonotypes persist, this study deep-sequenced TCR alpha and beta repertoires from monozygotic twins, from unrelated adults of various ages, and from cord blood. To rule out contamination, the twin experiments were replicated at different times with different library preparation protocols.

The method behind the library was 5' RACE. Sequencing was performed on an Illumina HiSeq 2000. A universal primer binding site was introduced by template switching, and a unique molecular identifier was present in the final cDNA, enabling accurate counting of TCR cDNA molecules. Specific primers in the conserved constant-segment region were used to synthesize first-strand cDNA for the TCR alpha and beta chains. Each cDNA library was double barcoded, with a SMART-Mk sample barcode plus Illumina barcodes, to control for contamination. TruSeq adapter sequences along with Illumina sample barcodes were introduced in two successive PCR steps. TCR alpha and beta cDNA libraries were sequenced on the Illumina HiSeq platform with custom primers. In the source study's methods: Unique molecular identifiers were extracted from raw reads with MiGEC, and CDR3 positions were determined with MiXCR. For each individual, recombination models were inferred using an EM algorithm with the repgenHMM and IGoR tools. Shared clonotype analysis was performed with the tcR package in R, normalizing sharing by the product of cloneset sizes. To study raw recombination free of thymic and clonal selection effects, out-of-frame nonproductive sequences were analyzed. The public reads were run again by TCRdb, first through fastp at Q25 and then through MiXCR, and only productive beta chains were kept. One record per CDR3 amino acid sequence lists the most common genes and DNA. TCRdb, not the original authors, processed these V and J calls. This sample has 500,000 to 650,000 distinct CDR3 sequences in its table, and 20% to 25% of those were observed once. The ten largest clones capture approximately 0.52% of the sample.

As concerns this clonotype: Its antigen is not yet known. One base away there is no much larger clone; base qualities are not given.

General study outcomes and caveats: Invariant T cells such as MAIT and iNKT could partly confound zero-insertion analyses, although diverse VJ usage argued against such confounding for most clonotypes. Conclusions relied on cross-sectional statistical analysis, since the same donors could not be followed over many years. In monozygotic twins, out-of-frame TCR alpha sharing was systematically underestimated by recombination models, although the models agreed with sharing between unrelated individuals. Abundant cord blood beta clonotypes had fewer insertions, young adult naive repertoires showed a similar but weaker trend, and memory repertoires showed no such trend. Compared with coincidental sharing between unrelated individuals, out-of-frame TCR alpha sequences shared between twins showed an excess of sequences with low generation probability. The excess sharing between twins in beta out-of-frame sequences was weaker because fewer shared sequences reduced the signal-to-noise ratio.

The CDR3 runs 13 amino acids, cysteine and phenylalanine included. Kept here is only the CDR3 DNA, which spans 39 bases and is read in frame from base 1. Every donor was a healthy Caucasian. The twin cohort comprised three pairs of female monozygotic twins, all aged about 18 to 29 years. CD4+ and CD8+ T cell populations were isolated with positive isolation kits from Invitrogen. Separately, the same data were catalogued under a study of yellow fever vaccine responses in identical twins. Reported in the second study: According to the authors, in identical twins the way T cells responded to vaccination appeared partly convergent and partly personalized. In the study, vaccine-responding T cell clones were precisely tracked in identical twins.

The specimen was CD4+ T cells sorted from blood. The chain was built from TRBV12-1 and TRBJ2-3; TRBD2 is taken as the D call from the table, unchecked against the DNA. TRBV12-1 is assigned pseudogene status. The source of this sequence is a woman between 18 and 30 years old in good health. Here is the DNA: TGTGCCAGCAGCTTGGGGACTTGGGATACGCAGTATTTT. Its protein reads: CASSLGTWDTQYF.